The rows below give T cell receptor beta chains drawn from one sample of a study of T cell changes during pregnancy in multiple sclerosis. Here immunoSEQ multiplex PCR was the method, and the copy in TCRdb shows in-frame clones only, minus some. The profile shows about 59,000 clones, 92% of them singletons. The specimen was peripheral blood, collected in the third trimester of pregnancy. The receptors derive from a female donor in good health, enrolled as a control in a pregnancy study. Both conserved end residues are part of each CDR3. The order of the fields is CDR3 DNA, CDR3 protein, D gene, clone size, V gene, J gene. A D gene is named only where the DNA matches it firmly. Expanded clones get a size class; other rows say once, few or many, or leave the size out.

CDR3nt: TGCAGTGGGGCAGGGACAGATACGCAGTATTTT
CDR3aa: CSGAGTDTQYF
d_gene: NA
abundance: NA
v_gene: TRBV20-1
j_gene: TRBJ2-3

CDR3nt: TGTGCCAGCAGCCCCCTCCGGGCAGGGGGCGGCACAGATACGCAGTATTTT
CDR3aa: CASSPLRAGGGTDTQYF
d_gene: TRBD1
abundance: NA
v_gene: TRBV7-8
j_gene: TRBJ2-3

CDR3nt: TGCAGCGTCCTAGCGGGGGAGTTGAGTTCGGTCGGGGAGCTGTTTTTT
CDR3aa: CSVLAGELSSVGELFF
d_gene: TRBD2
abundance: NA
v_gene: TRBV29-1
j_gene: TRBJ2-2

CDR3nt: TGTGCCAGCAGCGTAGAACTAGAGATCAATGAGCAGTTCTTC
CDR3aa: CASSVELEINEQFF
d_gene: NA
abundance: NA
v_gene: TRBV9
j_gene: TRBJ2-1

CDR3nt: TGCGCCAGCAGCTGGCCCGGCACAGATACGCAGTATTTT
CDR3aa: CASSWPGTDTQYF
d_gene: NA
abundance: NA
v_gene: TRBV5-1
j_gene: TRBJ2-3

CDR3nt: TGTGCCAGCAGCTTTAGAGGGCCCCTCTATGGCTACACCTTC
CDR3aa: CASSFRGPLYGYTF
d_gene: NA
abundance: NA
v_gene: TRBV7-8
j_gene: TRBJ1-2

CDR3nt: TGTGCCAGTACTCCCGCGACAGGCGGTAATGAAAAACTGTTTTTT
CDR3aa: CASTPATGGNEKLFF
d_gene: NA
abundance: NA
v_gene: TRBV19
j_gene: TRBJ1-4

CDR3nt: TGTGCCAGCAGCCCTAGTTCAGACAGGGGTAATTCACCCCTCCACTTT
CDR3aa: CASSPSSDRGNSPLHF
d_gene: TRBD1
abundance: NA
v_gene: TRBV7-2
j_gene: TRBJ1-6

CDR3nt: TGTGCCAGCAGCCCCCTGCGGACAGCTAACTATGGCTACACCTTC
CDR3aa: CASSPLRTANYGYTF
d_gene: NA
abundance: NA
v_gene: TRBV5-4
j_gene: TRBJ1-2

CDR3nt: TGCGCCAGCAGCCAAGTTCCAGGGGGCGGCGGCTACACCTTC
CDR3aa: CASSQVPGGGGYTF
d_gene: TRBD1
abundance: NA
v_gene: TRBV4-3
j_gene: TRBJ1-2

CDR3nt: TGTGTAACGGCCAGGGACACTCAAGAGACCCAGTACTTC
CDR3aa: CVTARDTQETQYF
d_gene: NA
abundance: NA
v_gene: TRBV2
j_gene: TRBJ2-5

CDR3nt: TGTGCCAGCAGCGTAGGTGCGGGGGCGATGTCCTACGAGCAGTACTTC
CDR3aa: CASSVGAGAMSYEQYF
d_gene: NA
abundance: NA
v_gene: TRBV9
j_gene: TRBJ2-7

CDR3nt: TGTGCCAGCAGCTTGAGAGCTAACTATGGCTACACCTTC
CDR3aa: CASSLRANYGYTF
d_gene: NA
abundance: NA
v_gene: TRBV7-9
j_gene: TRBJ1-2

CDR3nt: TGCGCCAGCAGCTTCGCGGGCTTAAACAATGAGCAGTTCTTC
CDR3aa: CASSFAGLNNEQFF
d_gene: NA
abundance: NA
v_gene: TRBV5-1
j_gene: TRBJ2-1

CDR3nt: TGTGCCAGCAGCCCAAGACTAGCGGGGCCCACAGATACGCAGTATTTT
CDR3aa: CASSPRLAGPTDTQYF
d_gene: TRBD2
abundance: NA
v_gene: TRBV7-3
j_gene: TRBJ2-3

CDR3nt: TGTGCCAGCAGCTTAGGAAGTAGCGGGGGATACAATGAGCAGTTCTTC
CDR3aa: CASSLGSSGGYNEQFF
d_gene: TRBD2
abundance: NA
v_gene: TRBV11-2
j_gene: TRBJ2-1

CDR3nt: TGTGCCAGCCAGGTTGGTCCAAGGGGCATGAACTATGGCTACACCTTC
CDR3aa: CASQVGPRGMNYGYTF
d_gene: NA
abundance: NA
v_gene: TRBV5-6
j_gene: TRBJ1-2

CDR3nt: TGCGCCAGCAGCCAACTGGTTCCGGGGAGGCCTAACTATGGCTACACCTTC
CDR3aa: CASSQLVPGRPNYGYTF
d_gene: NA
abundance: NA
v_gene: TRBV4-3
j_gene: TRBJ1-2

CDR3nt: TGTGCCATCGGGACTGGGGATTTCACCGGGGAGCTGTTTTTT
CDR3aa: CAIGTGDFTGELFF
d_gene: NA
abundance: few
v_gene: TRBV10-3
j_gene: TRBJ2-2